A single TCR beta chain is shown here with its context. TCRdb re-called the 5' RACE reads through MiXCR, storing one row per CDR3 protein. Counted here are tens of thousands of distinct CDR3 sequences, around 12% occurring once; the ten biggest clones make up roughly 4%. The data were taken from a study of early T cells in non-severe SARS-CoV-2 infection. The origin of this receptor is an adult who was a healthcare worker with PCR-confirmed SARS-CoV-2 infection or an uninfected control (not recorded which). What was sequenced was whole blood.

The DNA of the CDR3 is TGCAGCGTGCCGGTGGGGGGCTCCTACAATGAGCAGTTCTTC. Encoded protein: CSVPVGGSYNEQFF. The chain uses TRBV29-1 and TRBJ2-1; tentative D call: TRBD2 (6 bases). Trimming stripped 6 bases from V and 0 bases from J, with 12 bases between. CDR3 length: 14 amino acids. The germline CDR1 and CDR2 sequences are SQVTM and ANQGSEA.